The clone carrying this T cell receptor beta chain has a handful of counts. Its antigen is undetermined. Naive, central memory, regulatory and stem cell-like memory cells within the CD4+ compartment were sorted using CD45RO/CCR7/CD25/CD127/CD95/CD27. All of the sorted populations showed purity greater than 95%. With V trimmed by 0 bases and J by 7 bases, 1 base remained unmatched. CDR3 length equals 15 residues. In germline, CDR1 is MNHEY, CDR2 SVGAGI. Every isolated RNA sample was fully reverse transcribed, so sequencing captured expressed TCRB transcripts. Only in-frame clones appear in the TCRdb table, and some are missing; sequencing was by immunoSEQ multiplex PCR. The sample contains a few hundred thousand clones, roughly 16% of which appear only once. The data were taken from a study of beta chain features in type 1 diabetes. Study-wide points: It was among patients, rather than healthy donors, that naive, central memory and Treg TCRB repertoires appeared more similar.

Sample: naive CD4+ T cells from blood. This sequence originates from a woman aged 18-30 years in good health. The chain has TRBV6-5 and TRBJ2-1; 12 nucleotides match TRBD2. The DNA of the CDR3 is TGTGCCAGCAGTTACTCGCTAGCGGGAGGGAATGAGCAGTTCTTC. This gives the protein CASSYSLAGGNEQFF.